The rows below give T cell receptor beta chains drawn from one sample of a study of cytomegalovirus exposure and HLA in healthy donors. Here immunoSEQ multiplex PCR was the method, and the copy in TCRdb shows in-frame clones only, minus some. The sample has under 200,000 clones; approximately 87% are singletons. The sample was PBMCs. The source is a woman aged 25 to 39 in good health and CMV-seronegative. The CDR3 runs from the conserved cysteine through the conserved F or W. Each record gives: D gene, clone size, V gene, J gene, CDR3 DNA, CDR3 protein. A D gene is named only where the DNA matches it firmly. A row's size may be missing; if present it is once, few, many or a size class.

NA	NA	TRBV9	TRBJ2-5	TGTGCCAGCAGCCAACGAGGGGCGGGAGAGACCCAGTACTTC	CASSQRGAGETQYF
NA	NA	TRBV7-2	TRBJ2-1	TGTGCCAGCAGCCCCCGGCGCGATGAGCAGTTCTTC	CASSPRRDEQFF
NA	few	TRBV9	TRBJ1-2	TGTGCCAGCAGCGTAGACGCGAGGGGCTACACCTTC	CASSVDARGYTF
NA	NA	TRBV28	TRBJ1-4	TGTGCCAGCAGTCCCCGACAGCGAAAGTCTGAAAAACTGTTTTTT	CASSPRQRKSEKLFF
NA	NA	TRBV6-1	TRBJ1-4	TGTGCCAGCAGTGAGGCTAACACGGAAAAACTGTTTTTT	CASSEANTEKLFF
NA	once	TRBV4-2	TRBJ1-2	TGTGCCAGCAGCCAAGAGGGCAGGGACTATGGCTACACCTTC	CASSQEGRDYGYTF
TRBD2	NA	TRBV4-3	TRBJ2-7	TGCGCCAGCAGCCCGCTTAGAAGCGGGGCTTACCCCTACGAGCAGTACTTC	CASSPLRSGAYPYEQYF
TRBD1	once	TRBV28	TRBJ2-7	TGTGCCAGCAGTTTGGCAGGGGGATCCTACGAGCAGTACTTC	CASSLAGGSYEQYF
NA	NA	TRBV30	TRBJ2-7	TGTGCCTGGGAACGGGCATACGAGCAGTACTTC	CAWERAYEQYF
NA	NA	TRBV11-2	TRBJ2-7	TGTGCCAGCAGCTCCCCGAGCGGCGGTCCCCCCTACGAGCAGTACTTC	CASSSPSGGPPYEQYF
NA	NA	TRBV29-1	TRBJ1-1	TGCAGCGCGGGGAACACTGAAGCTTTCTTT	CSAGNTEAFF
NA	NA	TRBV19	TRBJ1-6	TGTGCCAGTAGTATTGACAGGTCTTCACCCCTCCACTTT	CASSIDRSSPLHF
TRBD2	NA	TRBV25-1	TRBJ2-1	TGTGCCAGCAGTGACCCGGGGACTAGCGGGACGGGCAATGAGCAGTTCTTC	CASSDPGTSGTGNEQFF
NA	once	TRBV27	TRBJ2-7	TGTGCCAGCAGCGGGGGCACCGAGCAGTACTTC	CASSGGTEQYF
NA	once	TRBV7-2	TRBJ2-3	TGTGCCAGCAGCTTCCGACCGGGGGCGGTCACCACAGATACGCAGTATTTT	CASSFRPGAVTTDTQYF
NA	NA	TRBV19	TRBJ1-3	TGTGCCAGTAGTATAGGAAACACCATATATTTT	CASSIGNTIYF
TRBD2	NA	TRBV5-1	TRBJ2-7	TGCGCCAGCAGCCCAAATAGCGGGGGACCCTCCTACGAGCAGTACTTC	CASSPNSGGPSYEQYF
TRBD1	NA	TRBV5-1	TRBJ1-1	TGCGCCAGCAGCTTGGTCCAGGGACAGGGAAGGTCTGAAGCTTTCTTT	CASSLVQGQGRSEAFF
TRBD2	NA	TRBV7-8	TRBJ2-7	TGTGCCAGCAGCTTATTACCAGCGGGAGCCCTAACCTCCTACGAGCAGTACTTC	CASSLLPAGALTSYEQYF
NA	NA	TRBV2	TRBJ1-2	TGTGCCAGCAGTGAATTTGCCGAGACAGTTATCTATGGCTACACCTTC	CASSEFAETVIYGYTF
NA	NA	TRBV30	TRBJ1-5	TGTGCCTGGAGTGTATCAGGGAGCAATCAGCCCCAGCATTTT	CAWSVSGSNQPQHF
NA	once	TRBV5-1	TRBJ1-2	TGCGCCAGCAGCTTGGGACAGGAACTAGTTAACTATGGCTACACCTTC	CASSLGQELVNYGYTF
TRBD2	NA	TRBV7-6	TRBJ2-1	TGTGCCAGCAGCTTAGCGATAGCGGGGGGGCTCCCCAATGAGCAGTTCTTC	CASSLAIAGGLPNEQFF
NA	NA	TRBV15	TRBJ1-5	TGTGCCACCAGCAGAGATTTAGGTGATCAGCCCCAGCATTTT	CATSRDLGDQPQHF
TRBD1	NA	TRBV7-9	TRBJ1-6	TGTGCCAGCAGCTACAGGGGAAATAATTCACCCCTCCACTTT	CASSYRGNNSPLHF
NA	NA	TRBV7-8	TRBJ1-1	TGTGCCAGCAGCTTAGCGCTCGGGGCGAACACTGAAGCTTTCTTT	CASSLALGANTEAFF
TRBD1	NA	TRBV18	TRBJ1-2	TGTGCCAGCTCACCAGGGACAGGGCATGGCTATGGCTACACCTTC	CASSPGTGHGYGYTF
TRBD2	NA	TRBV6-1	TRBJ2-7	TGTGCCAGCACTAGCGGGGGGGCCAATTCAGGCGAGCAGTACTTC	CASTSGGANSGEQYF
TRBD2	NA	TRBV28	TRBJ2-7	TGTGCCAGCAGTTCTCCGGGACTACAACCCTCCTACGAGCAGTACTTC	CASSSPGLQPSYEQYF
NA	NA	TRBV28	TRBJ1-2	TGTGCCAGCAGTTTTAAGGGGGGCGCGAGCTACACCTTC	CASSFKGGASYTF
NA	NA	TRBV7-9	TRBJ1-2	TGTGCCAGCAGCCCGGGGGGGAGTCTTGGCTATGGCTACACCTTC	CASSPGGSLGYGYTF
NA	NA	TRBV7-9	TRBJ1-1	TGTGCCAGCAGCTCACGGGCGGAAGGGGTCATCCATATCGAAGCTTTCTTT	CASSSRAEGVIHIEAFF
TRBD1	NA	TRBV27	TRBJ1-2	TGTGCCAGCAGTTTAGGGGGGACAGGGCTAGGGTACTATGGCTACACCTTC	CASSLGGTGLGYYGYTF
TRBD2	NA	TRBV9	TRBJ2-7	TGTGCCAGCACACGGGCGGGAGAACGGTTGTACTTC	CASTRAGERLYF
TRBD2	NA	TRBV11-3	TRBJ2-1	TGTGCCAGCAGCCCCGGAAGCGGGACCTACAATGAGCAGTTCTTC	CASSPGSGTYNEQFF
NA	NA	TRBV2	TRBJ1-6	TGTGCCAGCAGTGACTGGCAGGGTAGCAATTCACCCCTCCACTTT	CASSDWQGSNSPLHF
NA	NA	TRBV27	TRBJ2-1	TGTGCCAGCAGCCTAGACCAGGGTGAGGGCTACAATGAGCAGTTCTTC	CASSLDQGEGYNEQFF
NA	once	TRBV4-2	TRBJ1-4	TGTGCCAGCAGCCAAGATCCGGGAGAAAAACTGTTTTTT	CASSQDPGEKLFF
NA	NA	TRBV28	TRBJ2-6	TGTGCCAGCAGCCCGGTGGGGAATGGGGCCAACGTCCTGACTTTC	CASSPVGNGANVLTF
TRBD2	NA	TRBV9	TRBJ2-2	TGTGCCAGCAGCCGAACTGGCGGGGGTAACACCGGGGAGCTGTTTTTT	CASSRTGGGNTGELFF
NA	NA	TRBV7-3	TRBJ1-5	TGTGCCAGCAGCTTAACCCTGGGGGCGAATCAGCCCCAGCATTTT	CASSLTLGANQPQHF
TRBD1	NA	TRBV28	TRBJ1-4	TGTGCCAGCAGTTTCCCGCCCGGGACAGGGGCAACTAATGAAAAACTGTTTTTT	CASSFPPGTGATNEKLFF
NA	NA	TRBV27	TRBJ2-1	TGTGCCAGCAGTTTATTGTCAGCGAATGAGCAGTTCTTC	CASSLLSANEQFF
TRBD1	NA	TRBV14	TRBJ2-7	TGTGCCAGCAGCCAGGGACAGGGCCCCTACTACGAGCAGTACTTC	CASSQGQGPYYEQYF
NA	NA	TRBV9	TRBJ2-7	TGTGCCAGCAGCGTATCGGGTGAGAACTACGAGCAGTACTTC	CASSVSGENYEQYF
TRBD2	NA	TRBV6-5	TRBJ2-3	TGTGCCAGCAGTTGGGGACTAGACACAGATACGCAGTATTTT	CASSWGLDTDTQYF
NA	NA	TRBV10-1	TRBJ2-7	TGCGCCAGCAGTGATCGGTGGGCGGGCCTCTACGAGCAGTACTTC	CASSDRWAGLYEQYF
NA	NA	TRBV18	TRBJ1-5	TGTGCCAGCTCACCACGGGGAGATCAGCCCCAGCATTTT	CASSPRGDQPQHF